Listed here are 17 T cell receptor beta chains from one sample, sequenced in a study of blood T cell repertoires in COVID-19. Measured with immunoSEQ multiplex PCR; TCRdb has only the in-frame clones, and not every one. The sample yields 150,000 or so clones, around 80% seen once. Sequences were obtained from peripheral blood. The receptors were gathered from a woman in her fifties or sixties with acute or convalescent COVID-19.

V and J are TRBV4-3 and TRBJ2-4; D perhaps matches TRBD2 (5 bases). V was pared by 4 bases and J by 4 bases, with 17 bases between. The CDR3 has 16 amino acids. Germline-derived CDR1 and CDR2 are LGHNA and YSLEER. Here the CDR3 reads CASSPGRGLPKNIQYF. CDR3 coding DNA: TGCGCCAGCAGCCCCGGCCGAGGACTTCCAAAAAACATTCAGTACTTC.

CDR3 DNA: TGTGCCAGCAGCTTGGACGGGAATCAGCCCCAGCATTTT. It specifies CASSLDGNQPQHF. J is TRBJ1-5 and V is TRBV5-6; D remains ambiguous. Germline-derived CDR1 and CDR2 are SGHDT and YYEEEE. The CDR3 consists of 13 residues. Trimming removed 0 bases from V and 4 bases from J, with 5 bases in between.

J is TRBJ2-3 and V is TRBV28; tentative D call: TRBD2 (5 bases). The CDR3 spans 17 residues. Germline V gene lookup returns CDR1 MDHEN and CDR2 SYDVKM. Trimming cost V 6 bases and J 7 bases, with 26 bases left between them. As DNA, the CDR3 is TGTGCCAGCAGCCCGCCCCACGGGGTAGTCTCACCACATACGCAGTATTTT. This translates into CASSPPHGVVSPHTQYF.

In its sample, this clone was seen once. The chain combines TRBV28 with TRBJ1-2, with TRBD1 as a possible D gene (6 bases). CDR3 length: 13 residues. Germline CDR1 reads MDHEN; CDR2 reads SYDVKM. V was pared by 4 bases and J by 4 bases, with 10 bases between. The CDR3 sequence: CASSSQGRYGYTF. The DNA of the CDR3 is TGTGCCAGCAGTTCACAGGGACGCTATGGCTACACCTTC.

The genes are TRBV5-1 and TRBJ2-2, with D possibly being TRBD2 (5 bases). This CDR3 is built from 17 residues. V lost 4 bases, J lost 2 bases, and 18 bases lay in between. Germline-derived CDR1 and CDR2 are SGHRS and YFSETQ. CDR3 residues: CASSRPSEAINTGELFF. In DNA form, the CDR3 reads TGCGCCAGCAGCCGACCTTCGGAGGCAATAAACACCGGGGAGCTGTTTTTT.

CDR3 loop: CASSQDPGTSGRSEQYF. The CDR3 bases are TGTGCCAGCAGCCAAGATCCTGGGACTAGCGGGAGGAGCGAGCAGTACTTC. The chain carries TRBV4-2 and TRBJ2-7; 15 bases match TRBD2. Per germline, CDR1 LGHNA and CDR2 YNFKEQ. The CDR3 contains 17 residues. Germline trimming cut 0 bases from V and 6 bases from J; bases unmatched to any gene: 6.

This rearrangement joins TRBV3-1 (or the pseudogene TRBV3-2) to TRBJ2-5; D is ambiguous. V was shortened by 0 bases and J by 8 bases, with 10 bases between the two germline ends. The length of the CDR3 is 13 residues. Germline CDR1 is LGHDT and CDR2 is YNNKEL (reference sequence). CDR3: CASSQDCQATQYF. CDR3 DNA sequence: TGTGCCAGCAGCCAAGATTGTCAGGCAACCCAGTACTTC.

This chain joins TRBV4-3 and TRBJ2-2; D possibly corresponds to TRBD2 (5 bases). V lost 0 bases and J 6 bases, leaving 20 bases between the germline ends. Germline CDR1 and CDR2: LGHNA and YSLEER. The CDR3 is made up of 18 amino acids. CDR3: CASSQDLAGSGYPGELFF. CDR3 DNA sequence: TGCGCCAGCAGCCAAGATCTTGCTGGGAGTGGATATCCCGGGGAGCTGTTTTTT.

This chain connects TRBV6-5 to TRBJ1-1, with D perhaps TRBD1 (5 bases). From germline, CDR1 is MNHEY and CDR2 SVGAGI. V was cut by 2 bases and J by 2 bases, with 15 bases left in between. The CDR3 has 16 amino acids. In nucleotides, the CDR3 is TGTGCCAGCAGTTACGGGGCAGGCAGGGCTAACACTGAAGCTTTCTTT. Translation gives CASSYGAGRANTEAFF.

This clone was seen a single time. The DNA for the CDR3 is TGTGCCAGCTCACCCAGGACAGAGAACACTGAAGCTTTCTTT. It encodes CASSPRTENTEAFF. This chain uses TRBV18 with TRBJ1-1, with D possibly being TRBD1 (6 bases). Germline assignment: CDR1 KGHSH and CDR2 LQKENI. Trimming removed 3 bases from V and 1 base from J, with 9 bases in between. CDR3 length: 14 amino acids.

V and J are TRBV6-5 and TRBJ2-5; a weak D match, TRBD1 (5 bases). The CDR3 totals 14 residues. The V gene lost 0 bases and the J gene lost 5 bases, with 10 bases spanning the gap. Germline V CDR1 and CDR2: MNHEY, SVGAGI. In DNA, the CDR3 is TGTGCCAGCAGTTACTCGGGGCCGAGGGAGACCCAGTACTTC. Residues: CASSYSGPRETQYF.

This clone was seen a single time. The V gene is TRBV29-1, the J gene TRBJ2-5, with TRBD2 matching over 9 bases. Germline V gene data show CDR1 as SQVTM and CDR2 as ANQGSEA. The trim removed 6 bases at V and 4 bases at J, leaving 12 bases unmatched. The CDR3 runs 15 residues. CDR3 in amino acids: CSVRRSGGTGETQYF. CDR3 in DNA: TGCAGCGTCCGCCGTAGCGGGGGAACTGGAGAGACCCAGTACTTC.

In this sample, this clone turned up a few times. The V and J genes are TRBV5-6 and TRBJ1-2, with a weak D call TRBD1 (5 bases). Trimming stripped 4 bases from V and 8 bases from J, with 12 bases between. The CDR3 runs 12 residues. Germline V CDR1 and CDR2: SGHDT, YYEEEE. The CDR3 loop reads CASSPGPGGYTF. The CDR3 coding sequence is TGTGCCAGCAGCCCGGGCCCAGGGGGCTACACCTTC.

V is TRBV19 and J is TRBJ1-2; a possible D gene is TRBD1 (5 bases). The CDR3 length is 15 residues. Between the trimmed V and J ends, which lost 3 bases and 5 bases, there was a span of 16 bases. Germline V gene lookup returns CDR1 LNHDA and CDR2 SQIVND (reference sequence). The DNA for the CDR3 is TGTGCCAGTAGTATCGCGGTAGTCGGGGGATATGGCTACACCTTC. Translation gives CASSIAVVGGYGYTF.

This chain joins TRBV23-1 and TRBJ2-7; weak D call: TRBD1 (9 bases). TRBV23-1 qualifies as an ORF whose function is uncertain. The CDR3 length is 20 residues. Trimming pared 4 bases from V and 0 bases from J, leaving 28 bases between. The CDR3 here is CASSLKGTGTTSGPSYEQYF. The CDR3 bases are TGCGCCAGCAGTCTCAAGGGGACAGGGACTACTAGCGGACCCTCCTACGAGCAGTACTTC.

This clone was recorded only once. This chain uses TRBV9 with TRBJ2-7, with D tentatively TRBD2 (6 bases). Trimming took 0 bases from V and 6 from J, leaving 13 bases between them. The germline CDR1 and CDR2 sequences are SGDLS and YYNGEE. CDR3 size: 14 residues. CDR3 sequence reads: CASSVAWDSSEQYF. In DNA form, the CDR3 reads TGTGCCAGCAGCGTAGCCTGGGACTCAAGCGAGCAGTACTTC.

The rearrangement uses TRBV5-1 and TRBJ2-2; 10 nucleotides agree with TRBD1. The CDR3 spans 14 residues. The junction had 2 bases not matched to a gene; V was cut back by 5 bases and J by 4 bases. Germline assignment: CDR1 SGHRS and CDR2 YFSETQ. The CDR3 region has the DNA TGCGCCAGCAGAAGGGACAGGGGCACCGGGGAGCTGTTTTTT. Its translation: CASRRDRGTGELFF.